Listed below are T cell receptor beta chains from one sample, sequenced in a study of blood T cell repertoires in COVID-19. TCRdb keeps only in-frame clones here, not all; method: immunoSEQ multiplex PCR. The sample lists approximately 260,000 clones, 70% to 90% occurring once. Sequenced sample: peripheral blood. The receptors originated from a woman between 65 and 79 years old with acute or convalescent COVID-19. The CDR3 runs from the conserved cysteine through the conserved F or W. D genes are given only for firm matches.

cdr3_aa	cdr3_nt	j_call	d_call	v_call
CASTYGGDTYEQYF	TGTGCCAGCACCTACGGGGGGGATACCTACGAGCAGTACTTC	TRBJ2-7	TRBD2	TRBV7-8
CASSLGRNSPLHF	TGTGCCAGCAGCTTAGGTCGGAATTCACCCCTCCACTTT	TRBJ1-6	.	TRBV7-8
CASSLGLAGGSYNEQFF	TGTGCCAGCAGCTTAGGGCTAGCGGGGGGGTCCTACAATGAGCAGTTCTTC	TRBJ2-1	TRBD2	TRBV7-3
CASSLRGHTEAFF	TGTGCCAGCAGTTTAAGGGGTCACACTGAAGCTTTCTTT	TRBJ1-1	.	TRBV12-3/TRBV12-4
CASSEAGTSGFNEQFF	TGTGCCAGCAGTGAAGCGGGGACTAGCGGGTTCAATGAGCAGTTCTTC	TRBJ2-1	TRBD2	TRBV6-1
CASSLGSAGGQETQYF	TGTGCCAGCAGCTTGGGCTCGGCGGGGGGACAAGAGACCCAGTACTTC	TRBJ2-5	TRBD2	TRBV5-4
CASLTQGTGELFF	TGTGCCAGCCTCACCCAGGGTACCGGGGAGCTGTTTTTT	TRBJ2-2	.	TRBV28
CASSLGWQGIDTQYF	TGTGCCAGCAGCTTGGGTTGGCAGGGGATAGATACGCAGTATTTT	TRBJ2-3	.	TRBV5-4
CASSSPRGGRNEQFF	TGTGCCAGCAGTTCGCCTCGGGGGGGCCGCAATGAGCAGTTCTTC	TRBJ2-1	TRBD2	TRBV11-2
CASSPGLAGGPETQYF	TGTGCCAGCAGTCCGGGACTAGCGGGGGGGCCGGAGACCCAGTACTTC	TRBJ2-5	TRBD2	TRBV27
CASSFGQSNTGELFF	TGTGCCAGCAGCTTCGGACAGTCGAACACCGGGGAGCTGTTTTTT	TRBJ2-2	.	TRBV5-4
CASSPSNRGSANYGYTF	TGTGCCAGCTCACCCTCCAATCGAGGCTCTGCTAACTATGGCTACACCTTC	TRBJ1-2	.	TRBV18
CASSPSRQAQYF	TGTGCCAGCAGCCCTTCTCGACAGGCTCAGTACTTC	TRBJ2-4	.	TRBV6-6
CASSPGRVPNYGYTF	TGTGCCAGCAGCCCAGGGAGGGTTCCCAACTATGGCTACACCTTC	TRBJ1-2	.	TRBV7-8
CASSDSDRVGKAFF	TGTGCCAGCAGTGACTCTGACAGGGTGGGGAAAGCTTTCTTT	TRBJ1-1	TRBD1	TRBV25-1
CASSLLAGASFNEQFF	TGTGCCAGCAGCCTTCTAGCGGGGGCCTCCTTCAATGAGCAGTTCTTC	TRBJ2-1	TRBD2	TRBV7-9
CASSAAGGSDEQFF	TGCGCCAGCAGCGCAGCGGGGGGCTCCGATGAGCAGTTCTTC	TRBJ2-1	TRBD2	TRBV10-1
CASSVQGDEAFF	TGTGCCAGCAGTGTCCAAGGGGATGAAGCTTTCTTT	TRBJ1-1	.	TRBV2
CASAGGGAADTQYF	TGTGCCTCCGCGGGCGGGGGGGCCGCAGATACGCAGTATTTT	TRBJ2-3	TRBD2	TRBV9
CASRPAGGRAEAFF	TGTGCCAGCAGGCCGGCCGGGGGACGGGCTGAAGCTTTCTTT	TRBJ1-1	.	TRBV13
CASSVQGLTDTQYF	TGTGCCAGCAGCGTACAGGGGCTCACAGATACGCAGTATTTT	TRBJ2-3	.	TRBV9
CASRSTGAKNIQYF	TGTGCCAGCAGATCGACAGGGGCCAAAAACATTCAGTACTTC	TRBJ2-4	TRBD1	TRBV6-5
CASPYTGDDNQPQHF	TGTGCCAGCCCGTACACAGGGGACGACAATCAGCCCCAGCATTTT	TRBJ1-5	TRBD1	TRBV18
CASSPVGGVGQETQYF	TGCGCCAGCAGCCCGGTCGGCGGGGTGGGCCAAGAGACCCAGTACTTC	TRBJ2-5	.	TRBV4-1
CASSQPGQGAYGYTF	TGTGCCAGCAGCCAACCAGGACAGGGGGCCTATGGCTACACCTTC	TRBJ1-2	TRBD1	TRBV14
CASSEGQTDTQYF	TGTGCCAGCAGTGAAGGACAAACAGATACGCAGTATTTT	TRBJ2-3	.	TRBV2
CASSLGPGVSYGYTF	TGTGCCAGCAGCTTGGGGCCGGGGGTGAGCTATGGCTACACCTTC	TRBJ1-2	.	TRBV5-4
CASSGARTSGGALGETQYF	TGCGCCAGCAGCGGTGCGAGGACTAGCGGGGGGGCCTTGGGAGAGACCCAGTACTTC	TRBJ2-5	TRBD2	TRBV5-1
CASSFSGGAYNEQFF	TGCGCCAGCAGCTTTAGCGGGGGGGCTTACAATGAGCAGTTCTTC	TRBJ2-1	TRBD2	TRBV5-1
CASSFSGGTYEQYF	TGTGCCAGCAGCTTTAGTGGGGGGACCTACGAGCAGTACTTC	TRBJ2-7	.	TRBV7-8
CASRATGLVDTQYF	TGCGCCAGCAGGGCTACGGGACTAGTAGATACGCAGTATTTT	TRBJ2-3	TRBD2	TRBV5-1
CASSQEKRGGNEQFF	TGTGCCAGCAGCCAAGAAAAGCGGGGGGGAAATGAGCAGTTCTTC	TRBJ2-1	TRBD2	TRBV4-2
CASRAQDRGAPQHF	TGTGCCAGCCGGGCCCAGGACAGGGGAGCGCCCCAGCATTTT	TRBJ1-5	TRBD1	TRBV2